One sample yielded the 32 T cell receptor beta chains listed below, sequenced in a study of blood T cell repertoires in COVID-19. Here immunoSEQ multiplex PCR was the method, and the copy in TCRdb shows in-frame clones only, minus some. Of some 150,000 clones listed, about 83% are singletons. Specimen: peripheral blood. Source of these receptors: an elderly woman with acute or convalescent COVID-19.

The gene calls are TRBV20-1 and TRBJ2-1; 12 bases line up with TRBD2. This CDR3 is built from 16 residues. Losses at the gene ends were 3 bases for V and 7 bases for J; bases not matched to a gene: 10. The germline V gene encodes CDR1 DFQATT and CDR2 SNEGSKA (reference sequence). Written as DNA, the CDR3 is TGCAGTGCTAGTGCTAGCGGGAGGGCCCGGCGGAATGAGCAGTTCTTC. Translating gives CSASASGRARRNEQFF.

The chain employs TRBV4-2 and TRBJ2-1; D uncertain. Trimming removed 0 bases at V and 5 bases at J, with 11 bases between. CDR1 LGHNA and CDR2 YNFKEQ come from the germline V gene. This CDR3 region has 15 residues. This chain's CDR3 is CASSQDPARNNEQFF. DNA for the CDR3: TGTGCCAGCAGCCAAGATCCGGCGCGGAACAATGAGCAGTTCTTC.

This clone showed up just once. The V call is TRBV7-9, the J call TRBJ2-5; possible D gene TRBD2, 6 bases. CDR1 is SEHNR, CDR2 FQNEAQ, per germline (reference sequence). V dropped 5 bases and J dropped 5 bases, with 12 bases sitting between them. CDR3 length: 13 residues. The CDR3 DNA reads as TGTGCCAGCAGCCCGCGGGAATGGGAGACCCAGTACTTC. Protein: CASSPREWETQYF.

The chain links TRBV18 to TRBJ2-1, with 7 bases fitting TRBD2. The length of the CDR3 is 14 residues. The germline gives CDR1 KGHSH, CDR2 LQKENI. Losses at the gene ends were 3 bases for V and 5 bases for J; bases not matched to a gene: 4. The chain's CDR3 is CASSPWDYHNEQFF. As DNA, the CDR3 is TGTGCCAGCTCACCTTGGGACTACCACAATGAGCAGTTCTTC.

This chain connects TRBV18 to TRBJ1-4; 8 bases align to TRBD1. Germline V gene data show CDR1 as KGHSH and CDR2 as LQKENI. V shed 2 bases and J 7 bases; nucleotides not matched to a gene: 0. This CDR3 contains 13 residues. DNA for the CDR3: TGTGCCAGCTCACCAGGACAGGGTGAAAAACTGTTTTTT. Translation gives CASSPGQGEKLFF.

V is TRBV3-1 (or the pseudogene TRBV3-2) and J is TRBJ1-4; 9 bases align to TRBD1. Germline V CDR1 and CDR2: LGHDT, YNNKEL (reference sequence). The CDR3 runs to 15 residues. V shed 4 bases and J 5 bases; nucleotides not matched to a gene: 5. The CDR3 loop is CASSLFGTGNEKLFF. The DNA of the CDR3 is TGTGCCAGCAGCCTATTCGGGACAGGGAATGAAAAACTGTTTTTT.

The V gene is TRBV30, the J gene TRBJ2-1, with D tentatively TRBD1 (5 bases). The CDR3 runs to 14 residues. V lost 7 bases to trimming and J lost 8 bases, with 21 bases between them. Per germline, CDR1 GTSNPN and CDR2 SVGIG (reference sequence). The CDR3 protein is CAYSDSILGYEQFF. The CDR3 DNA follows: TGTGCCTACTCTGACAGTATCCTCGGCTATGAGCAGTTCTTC.

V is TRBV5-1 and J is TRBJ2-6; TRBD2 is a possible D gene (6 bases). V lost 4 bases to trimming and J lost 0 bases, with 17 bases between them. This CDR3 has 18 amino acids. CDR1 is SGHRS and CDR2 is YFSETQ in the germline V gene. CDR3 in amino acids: CASSPGTPRGSGANVLTF. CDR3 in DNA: TGCGCCAGCAGCCCTGGGACTCCGAGGGGCTCTGGGGCCAACGTCCTGACTTTC.

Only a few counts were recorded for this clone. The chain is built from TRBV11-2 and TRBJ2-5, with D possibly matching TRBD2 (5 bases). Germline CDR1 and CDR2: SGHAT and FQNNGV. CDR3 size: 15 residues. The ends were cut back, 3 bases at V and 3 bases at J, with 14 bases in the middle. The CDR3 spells CASSLARGLEETQYF. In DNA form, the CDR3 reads TGTGCCAGCAGCTTGGCCAGAGGACTCGAAGAGACCCAGTACTTC.

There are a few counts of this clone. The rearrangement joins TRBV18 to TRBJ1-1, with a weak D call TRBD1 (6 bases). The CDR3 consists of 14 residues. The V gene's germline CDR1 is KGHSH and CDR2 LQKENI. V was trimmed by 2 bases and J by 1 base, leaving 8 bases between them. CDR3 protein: CASSPLTGNTEAFF. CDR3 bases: TGTGCCAGCTCACCATTGACAGGGAACACTGAAGCTTTCTTT.

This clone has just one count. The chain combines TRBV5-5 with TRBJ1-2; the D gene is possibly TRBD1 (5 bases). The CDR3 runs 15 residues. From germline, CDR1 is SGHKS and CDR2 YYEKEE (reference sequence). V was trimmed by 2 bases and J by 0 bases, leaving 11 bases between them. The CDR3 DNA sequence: TGTGCCAGCAGCTTAGGGGTTGTGGCTAACTATGGCTACACCTTC. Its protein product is CASSLGVVANYGYTF.

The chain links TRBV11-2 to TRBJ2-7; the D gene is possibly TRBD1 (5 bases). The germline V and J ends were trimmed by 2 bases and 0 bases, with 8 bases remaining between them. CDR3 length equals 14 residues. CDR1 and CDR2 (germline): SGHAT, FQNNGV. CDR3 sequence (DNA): TGTGCCAGCAGCTTAAGTGACAGCTCCTACGAGCAGTACTTC. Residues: CASSLSDSSYEQYF.

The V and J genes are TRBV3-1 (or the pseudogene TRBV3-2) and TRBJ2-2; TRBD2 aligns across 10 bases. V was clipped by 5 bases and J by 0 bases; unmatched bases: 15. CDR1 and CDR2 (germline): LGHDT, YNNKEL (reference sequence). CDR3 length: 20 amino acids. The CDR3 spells CASSFQTKPSGGANTGELFF. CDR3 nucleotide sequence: TGTGCCAGCAGCTTTCAGACCAAACCGAGCGGGGGGGCGAACACCGGGGAGCTGTTTTTT.

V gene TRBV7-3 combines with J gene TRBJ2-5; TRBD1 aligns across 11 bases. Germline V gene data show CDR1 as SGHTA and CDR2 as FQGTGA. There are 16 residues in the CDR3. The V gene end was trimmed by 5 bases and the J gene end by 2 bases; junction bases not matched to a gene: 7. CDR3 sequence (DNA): TGTGCCAGCAGCCAGAACGGACAGGGGGCTCAAGAGACCCAGTACTTC. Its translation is CASSQNGQGAQETQYF.

CDR3: CASSQGTFNEQFF. The CDR3 nucleotides read TGTGCCAGCAGCCAAGGAACTTTCAATGAGCAGTTCTTC. The chain links TRBV3-1 (or the pseudogene TRBV3-2) to TRBJ2-1; D unclear. The V and J ends lost 1 base and 6 bases respectively, with 7 bases between them. CDR3 size: 13 residues. Germline V gene sequence: CDR1 LGHDT, CDR2 YNNKEL (reference sequence).

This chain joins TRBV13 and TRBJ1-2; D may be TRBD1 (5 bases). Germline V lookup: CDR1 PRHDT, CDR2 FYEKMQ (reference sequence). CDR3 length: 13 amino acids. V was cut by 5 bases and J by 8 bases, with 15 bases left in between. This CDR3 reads CASSLTKDNGYTF. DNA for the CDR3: TGTGCCAGCAGCCTGACAAAGGACAACGGCTACACCTTC. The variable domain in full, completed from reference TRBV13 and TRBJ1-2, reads AAGVIQSPRHLIKEKRETATLKCYPIPRHDTVYWYQQGPGQDPQFLISFYEKMQSDKGSIPDRFSAQQFSDYHSELNMSSLELGDSALYFCASSLTKDNGYTFGSGTRLTVV.

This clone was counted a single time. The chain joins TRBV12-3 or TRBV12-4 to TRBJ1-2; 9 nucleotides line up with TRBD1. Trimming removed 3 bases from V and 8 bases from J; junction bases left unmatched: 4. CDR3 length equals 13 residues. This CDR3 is CASSFLDRGGYTF. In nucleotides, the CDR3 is TGTGCCAGCAGTTTCTTGGACAGGGGCGGCTACACCTTC.

CDR3 sequence: CASRGSGQGAHEQYF. DNA of the CDR3: TGTGCCAGCAGGGGTTCGGGACAGGGGGCCCACGAGCAGTACTTC. This sequence joins TRBV28 and TRBJ2-7; TRBD1 matches 12 bases. Per the germline V gene, CDR1 is MDHEN and CDR2 is SYDVKM. CDR3 length: 15 residues. V lost 6 bases, J lost 5 bases, and 8 bases stayed unmatched.

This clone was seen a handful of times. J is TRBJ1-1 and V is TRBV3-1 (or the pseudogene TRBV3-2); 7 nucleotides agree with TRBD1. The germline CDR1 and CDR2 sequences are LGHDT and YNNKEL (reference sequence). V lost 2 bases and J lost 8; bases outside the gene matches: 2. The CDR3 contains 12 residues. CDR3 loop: CASSQNRGEAFF. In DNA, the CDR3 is TGTGCCAGCAGCCAAAACAGGGGAGAAGCTTTCTTT.

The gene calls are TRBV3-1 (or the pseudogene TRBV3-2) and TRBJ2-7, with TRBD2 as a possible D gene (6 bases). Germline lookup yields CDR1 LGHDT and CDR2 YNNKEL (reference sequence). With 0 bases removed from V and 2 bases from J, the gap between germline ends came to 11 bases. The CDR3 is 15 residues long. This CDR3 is CASSQDRLAPYEQYF. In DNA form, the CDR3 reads TGTGCCAGCAGCCAAGATCGGCTAGCGCCCTACGAGCAGTACTTC.

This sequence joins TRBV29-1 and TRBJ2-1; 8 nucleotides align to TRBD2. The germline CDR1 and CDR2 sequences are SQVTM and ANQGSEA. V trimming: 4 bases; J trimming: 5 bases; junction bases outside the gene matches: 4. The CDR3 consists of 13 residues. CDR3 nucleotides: TGCAGCGTTGTGGTTAGCGGGAACAATGAGCAGTTCTTC. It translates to CSVVVSGNNEQFF.

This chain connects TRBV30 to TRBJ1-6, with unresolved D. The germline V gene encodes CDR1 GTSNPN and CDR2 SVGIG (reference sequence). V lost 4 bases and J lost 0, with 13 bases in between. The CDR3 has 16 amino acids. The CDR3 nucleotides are TGTGCCTGGATCCGACCGGGGAGCTCCTATAATTCACCCCTCCACTTT. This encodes CAWIRPGSSYNSPLHF.

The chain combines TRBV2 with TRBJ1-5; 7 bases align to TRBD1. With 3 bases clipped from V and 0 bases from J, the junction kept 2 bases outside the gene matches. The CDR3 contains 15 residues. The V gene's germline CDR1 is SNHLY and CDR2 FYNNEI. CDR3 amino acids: CASSEGQFSNQPQHF. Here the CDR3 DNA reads TGTGCCAGCAGTGAGGGACAGTTTAGCAATCAGCCCCAGCATTTT.

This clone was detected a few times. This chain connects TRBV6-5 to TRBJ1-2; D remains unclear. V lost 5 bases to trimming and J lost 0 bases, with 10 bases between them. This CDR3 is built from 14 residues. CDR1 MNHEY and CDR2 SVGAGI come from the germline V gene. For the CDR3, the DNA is TGTGCCAGCAGTCGAGGGTTCACTAACTATGGCTACACCTTC. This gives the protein CASSRGFTNYGYTF.

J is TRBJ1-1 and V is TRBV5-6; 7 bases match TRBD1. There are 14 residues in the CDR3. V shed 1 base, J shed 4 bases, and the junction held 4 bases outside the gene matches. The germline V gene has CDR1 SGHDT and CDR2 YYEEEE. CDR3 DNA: TGTGCCAGCAGCTTGCAGGGGGGAGGCACTGAAGCTTTCTTT. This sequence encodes CASSLQGGGTEAFF.

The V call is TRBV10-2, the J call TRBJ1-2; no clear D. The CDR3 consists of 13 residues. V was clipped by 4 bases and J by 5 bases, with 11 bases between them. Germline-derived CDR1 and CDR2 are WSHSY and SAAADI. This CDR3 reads CASSGRGFYGYTF. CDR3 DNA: TGCGCCAGCAGTGGTAGAGGATTTTATGGCTACACCTTC.

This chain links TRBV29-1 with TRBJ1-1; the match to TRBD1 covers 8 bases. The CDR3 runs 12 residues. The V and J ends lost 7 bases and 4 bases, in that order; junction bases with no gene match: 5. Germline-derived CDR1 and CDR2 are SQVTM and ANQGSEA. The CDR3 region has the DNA TGCAGCGCCGCCAGGGGGCCCACTGAAGCTTTCTTT. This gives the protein CSAARGPTEAFF.

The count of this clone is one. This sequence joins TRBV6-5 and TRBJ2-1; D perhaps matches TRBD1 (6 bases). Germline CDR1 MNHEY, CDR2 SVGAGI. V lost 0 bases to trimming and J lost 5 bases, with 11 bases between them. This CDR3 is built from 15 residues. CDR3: CASSYSSTGNNEQFF. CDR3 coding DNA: TGTGCCAGCAGTTACTCATCGACAGGTAACAATGAGCAGTTCTTC.

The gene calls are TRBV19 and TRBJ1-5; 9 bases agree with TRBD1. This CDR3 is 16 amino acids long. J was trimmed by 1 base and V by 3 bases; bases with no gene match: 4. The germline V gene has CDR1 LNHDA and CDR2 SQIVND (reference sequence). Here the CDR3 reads CASSIGQGRSNQPQHF. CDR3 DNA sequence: TGTGCCAGTAGTATTGGACAGGGGAGGAGCAATCAGCCCCAGCATTTT.

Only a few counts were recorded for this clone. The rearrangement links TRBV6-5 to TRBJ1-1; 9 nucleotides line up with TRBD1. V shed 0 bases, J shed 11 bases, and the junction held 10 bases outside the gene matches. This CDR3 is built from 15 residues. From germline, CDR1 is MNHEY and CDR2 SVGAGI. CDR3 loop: CASSYSTPDRGEAFF. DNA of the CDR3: TGTGCCAGCAGTTACTCTACACCGGACAGGGGTGAGGCTTTCTTT.

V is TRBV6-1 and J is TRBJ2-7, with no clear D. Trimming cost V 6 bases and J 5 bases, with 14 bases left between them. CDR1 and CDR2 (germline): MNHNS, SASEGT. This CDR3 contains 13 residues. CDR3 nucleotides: TGTGCCAGCAGCAGTGTGCATCACCACGAGCAGTACTTC. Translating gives CASSSVHHHEQYF.

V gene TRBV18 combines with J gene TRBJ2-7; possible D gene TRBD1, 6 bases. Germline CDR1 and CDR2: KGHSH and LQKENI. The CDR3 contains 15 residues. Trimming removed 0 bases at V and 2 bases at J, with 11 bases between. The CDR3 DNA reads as TGTGCCAGCTCACCACCGACCCAGGGGACCTACGAGCAGTACTTC. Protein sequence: CASSPPTQGTYEQYF.